These 12 T cell receptor beta chains came from one sample sequenced in a study of response to subunit inactivated influenza vaccine. A single record per CDR3 protein comes from TCRdb applying MiXCR to the RT-PCR reads. The sample has about 240,000 distinct CDR3 sequences, 12% seen once; the top ten hold more than 7%. The sequenced sample was non-naive T cells sorted from PBMCs, obtained roughly 2 weeks before vaccination. The source of these receptors is a man between 45 and 60 years old who received an inactivated influenza vaccine.

This CDR3 is CASSVMVDTEAFF. CDR3 bases: TGTGCCAGCAGCGTAATGGTTGACACTGAAGCTTTCTTT. The chain employs TRBV9 and TRBJ1-1; no definite D call. Germline CDR1 SGDLS, CDR2 YYNGEE. V was trimmed by 1 base and J by 3 bases, leaving 7 bases between them. There are 13 residues in the CDR3.

The chain carries TRBV20-1 and TRBJ2-7; D is perhaps TRBD1 (5 bases). Per the germline V gene, CDR1 is DFQATT and CDR2 is SNEGSKA (reference sequence). With 5 bases removed from V and 2 bases from J, the gap between germline ends came to 13 bases. This CDR3 spans 13 amino acids. This chain's CDR3 is CSARRGPTYEQYF. In DNA form, the CDR3 reads TGCAGTGCTCGTAGGGGTCCAACCTACGAGCAGTACTTC.

The CDR3 sequence: CASSLREKNNQPQHF. CDR3 sequence (DNA): TGTGCCAGCAGCTTAAGGGAAAAGAATAATCAGCCCCAGCATTTT. The V call is TRBV7-3, the J call TRBJ1-5; D gene uncertain. This CDR3 region has 15 residues. CDR1 and CDR2 (germline): SGHTA, FQGTGA. V was shortened by 1 base and J by 4 bases, with 11 bases between the two germline ends. The whole variable domain, remainder taken from reference TRBV7-3 and TRBJ1-5, is GAGVSQTPSNKVTEKGKYVELRCDPISGHTALYWYRQSLGQGPEFLIYFQGTGAADDSGLPNDRFFAVRPEGSVSTLKIQRTERGDSAVYLCASSLREKNNQPQHFGDGTRLSIL.

The CDR3 DNA follows: TGTGCCACCAGTGACGCCTGGACAGGGGGCGAGCAGTACTTC. Its protein product is CATSDAWTGGEQYF. The chain combines TRBV24-1 with TRBJ2-7; the match to TRBD1 covers 10 bases. Trimming took 4 bases from V and 6 from J; bases not matched to a gene: 5. The CDR3 runs 14 residues. From germline, CDR1 is KGHDR and CDR2 SFDVKD.

In this sample, this clonotype turned up many times. The gene calls are TRBV7-2 and TRBJ2-3; D not resolved. The germline V and J ends were trimmed by 5 bases and 4 bases, with 13 bases remaining between them. The CDR3 runs 14 residues. The germline CDR1 and CDR2 sequences are SGHTA and FQGNSA. The CDR3 DNA reads TGTGCCAGCAGCCTGGGGTTAGGGCCAGATACGCAGTATTTT. It codes for CASSLGLGPDTQYF.

The genes are TRBV20-1 and TRBJ1-6; TRBD1 matches 8 bases. The CDR3 spans 15 residues. Losses at the gene ends were 3 bases for V and 8 bases for J; bases not matched to a gene: 9. Germline V gives CDR1 DFQATT, CDR2 SNEGSKA (reference sequence). The CDR3 here is CSASVGGQEDSPLHF. CDR3 nucleotide sequence: TGCAGTGCTAGTGTAGGGGGACAGGAGGATTCACCCCTCCACTTT.

The chain carries TRBV5-1 and TRBJ1-1; D remains ambiguous. The CDR3 has 15 residues. V was clipped by 6 bases and J by 0 bases, with 15 bases between them. Germline V gene sequence: CDR1 SGHRS, CDR2 YFSETQ. CDR3 protein: CASKSGPGMNTEAFF. The CDR3 DNA follows: TGCGCCAGCAAAAGCGGTCCCGGCATGAACACTGAAGCTTTCTTT.

The rearrangement joins TRBV9 to TRBJ2-5, with D unresolved. V shed 2 bases and J shed 4 bases, with 6 bases lying between them. The length of the CDR3 is 12 residues. CDR1 and CDR2 from the germline V gene are SGDLS and YYNGEE. In DNA, the CDR3 is TGTGCCAGCAGCGTCAGAGGAGAGACCCAGTACTTC. As protein: CASSVRGETQYF.

This clonotype was seen many times. The chain is built from TRBV3-1 and TRBJ2-7; D possibly corresponds to TRBD2 (7 bases). This CDR3 is 15 amino acids long. V dropped 0 bases and J dropped 5 bases, with 14 bases sitting between them. Germline values: CDR1 LGHDT, CDR2 YNNKEL (reference sequence). The CDR3 DNA reads as TGTGCCAGCAGCCAAGAGGGGGGGCGAAGAGACGAGCAGTACTTC. Protein: CASSQEGGRRDEQYF.

This chain uses TRBV3-1 with TRBJ2-1, with 10 bases aligning to TRBD1. The J segment lost 8 bases and the V segment lost 0 bases, leaving 4 bases of the junction unmatched. Germline-derived CDR1 and CDR2 are LGHDT and YNNKEL (reference sequence). The CDR3 consists of 15 residues. The DNA for the CDR3 is TGTGCCAGCAGCCAAGAAGACAGGGGGCTGGATGAGCAGTTCTTC. Its translation is CASSQEDRGLDEQFF.

This clonotype has ten or more counts. This rearrangement joins TRBV3-1 to TRBJ2-7, with D unclear. Trimming took 0 bases from V and 6 from J, leaving 9 bases between them. The CDR3 sequence is 13 residues long. Germline CDR1 reads LGHDT; CDR2 reads YNNKEL (reference sequence). The chain's CDR3 is CASSQDLVAEQYF. CDR3 DNA: TGTGCCAGCAGCCAAGATTTAGTCGCCGAGCAGTACTTC.

The chain carries TRBV11-3 and TRBJ2-7; 10 nucleotides match TRBD2. The CDR3 has 15 amino acids. The germline V gene encodes CDR1 SGHNT and CDR2 YENEEA. The junction had 3 bases not matched to a gene; V was cut back by 2 bases and J by 2 bases. The CDR3 DNA follows: TGTGCCAGCAGCTTAACTAGCGGGGTAGCCTACGAGCAGTACTTC. Protein product: CASSLTSGVAYEQYF.